This TCR beta chain was profiled in a study of identical twins. TCRdb independently ran MiXCR on the 5' RACE reads; one entry per CDR3 protein. The sample records roughly 250,000 distinct CDR3 sequences, 6% to 8.5% being singletons. About this clonotype: Its cognate antigen is unknown.

V was cut by 0 bases and J by 1 base, with 10 bases left in between. The germline CDR1 and CDR2 sequences are DFQATT and SNEGSKA (reference sequence). The CDR3 has 15 residues. General study findings and limits: The same donors were not followed; conclusions instead depended on cross-sectional statistical analysis.

The data were also submitted as part of a second study, on yellow fever vaccine responses in identical twins.

The sample was CD8+ T cells sorted from blood. The chain employs TRBV20-1 and TRBJ2-4; D perhaps matches TRBD1 (5 bases). The TCR originated in a woman aged 18 to 35 in good health. The CDR3 protein is CSARDGKGAKNIQYF. Here the CDR3 DNA reads TGCAGTGCTAGAGACGGAAAGGGGGCCAAAAACATTCAGTACTTC.